The 25 T cell receptor beta chains given below trace back to one sample, sequenced in a study of blood T cells in healthy people across ages. A J-beta primer mix and a sample-barcoded 5' primer were used in a second PCR of about 7 to 12 cycles. TCRdb reprocessed the 5' RACE reads with MiXCR, giving one entry per CDR3 protein. In the table there are about 290,000 distinct CDR3 sequences, roughly 29% of which are singletons. Sample: blood. Receptor source: a woman between 70 and 85 years old in good health.

The chain employs TRBV20-1 and TRBJ1-4, with a weak D call TRBD1 (6 bases). Trimming removed 2 bases at V and 3 bases at J, with 13 bases between. CDR1 DFQATT and CDR2 SNEGSKA come from the germline V gene (reference sequence). The CDR3 has 15 amino acids. CDR3 nucleotides: TGCAGTGCTAGACCTTCACAGGGCGCTAATGAAAAACTGTTTTTT. This sequence encodes CSARPSQGANEKLFF.

This clonotype was counted between two and nine times. This chain links TRBV20-1 with TRBJ2-5, with D possibly TRBD2 on 7 matching bases. CDR1 and CDR2 from the germline V gene are DFQATT and SNEGSKA (reference sequence). V was pared by 2 bases and J by 14 bases, with 18 bases between. The CDR3 spans 12 residues. The CDR3 loop reads CSARPGAGASYF. The CDR3 DNA follows: TGCAGTGCTAGACCGGGGGCGGGAGCCTCCTACTTC.

V is TRBV11-1 and J is TRBJ2-1; perhaps D is TRBD1 or TRBD2 (5 bases each). Between the trimmed V and J ends, which lost 1 base and 12 bases, there was a span of 16 bases. The CDR3 length is 14 residues. Germline loops: CDR1 SGHAT, CDR2 FQDESV (reference sequence). The CDR3 region has the DNA TGTGCCAGCAGCTTAGAGGGGCGTGGTGGGAGGCAGTTCTTC. Encoded protein: CASSLEGRGGRQFF.

This clonotype was detected once. DNA for the CDR3: TGTGCCAGCAGCGGGACCAGGGCTGAAGAGACCCAGTACTTC. Encoded protein: CASSGTRAEETQYF. V usage is TRBV9 and J usage is TRBJ2-5; weak D call: TRBD1 (5 bases). The CDR3 has 14 residues. V was cut by 3 bases and J by 3 bases, with 12 bases left in between. The germline V gene encodes CDR1 SGDLS and CDR2 YYNGEE.

The V call is TRBV3-1, the J call TRBJ1-1; 8 nucleotides agree with TRBD1. Germline lookup yields CDR1 LGHDT and CDR2 YNNKEL (reference sequence). With 2 bases clipped from V and 6 bases from J, the junction kept 5 bases outside the gene matches. The CDR3 spans 14 residues. DNA for the CDR3: TGTGCCAGCAGCCAACTCGCAGGGGGCTCTGAAGCTTTCTTT. Translated, it gives CASSQLAGGSEAFF.

There are a few counts of this clonotype. The chain couples TRBV20-1 to TRBJ2-2; D is ambiguous. Germline CDR1 DFQATT, CDR2 SNEGSKA (reference sequence). V was cut by 6 bases and J by 4 bases, with 12 bases left in between. The CDR3 extends over 13 amino acids. CDR3 nucleotide sequence: TGCAGTGCCCTAGTATCGGGCACCGGGGAGCTGTTTTTT. It translates to CSALVSGTGELFF.

The chain is built from TRBV20-1 and TRBJ2-7; 10 nucleotides line up with TRBD2. The V gene end was trimmed by 3 bases and the J gene end by 0 bases; junction bases not matched to a gene: 5. The CDR3 consists of 15 residues. Germline lookup yields CDR1 DFQATT and CDR2 SNEGSKA (reference sequence). CDR3 residues: CSARVSGRSSYEQYF. For the CDR3, the DNA is TGCAGTGCTAGGGTTAGCGGGAGGAGCTCCTACGAGCAGTACTTC.

The table lists this clonotype with a few counts. Written as DNA, the CDR3 is TGTGCCAGTAGTCCGCAGGGAAGGGGGACCGGGGAGCTGTTTTTT. Its protein product is CASSPQGRGTGELFF. This chain links TRBV19 with TRBJ2-2, with D possibly matching TRBD1 (6 bases). This CDR3 spans 15 amino acids. Between the trimmed V and J ends, which lost 5 bases and 5 bases, there was a span of 15 bases. CDR1 is LNHDA, CDR2 SQIVND, per germline (reference sequence).

In this sample, this clonotype turned up a few times. The V gene is TRBV28, the J gene TRBJ2-7; D remains unclear. The CDR3 runs 13 residues. V dropped 4 bases and J dropped 9 bases, with 16 bases sitting between them. CDR1 MDHEN and CDR2 SYDVKM come from the germline V gene. The CDR3 DNA follows: TGTGCCAGCAGTTCCAATGGACCCTTCGGGCAGTACTTC. Protein: CASSSNGPFGQYF.

The rearrangement joins TRBV27 to TRBJ2-5; 13 bases align to TRBD2. Germline assignment: CDR1 MNHEY and CDR2 SMNVEV (reference sequence). V gave up 7 bases and J gave up 5 bases; unmatched junction bases: 10. CDR3 length: 16 amino acids. The CDR3, as DNA: TGTGCCAGCATGAAAACTAGCGGGAGGGTCCAGGAGACCCAGTACTTC. Amino acid sequence: CASMKTSGRVQETQYF.

The V call is TRBV29-1, the J call TRBJ2-1; weak D call: TRBD2 (6 bases). The CDR3 loop spans 14 amino acids. Germline CDR1 is SQVTM and CDR2 is ANQGSEA. The ends were cut back, 4 bases at V and 3 bases at J, with 13 bases in the middle. The CDR3 sequence is CSVALSGVYNEQFF. CDR3 nucleotide sequence: TGCAGCGTTGCTCTTAGCGGAGTCTACAATGAGCAGTTCTTC.

The CDR3 reads CASTAGTGWNTEAFF. The CDR3 DNA sequence: TGTGCCAGCACCGCCGGGACAGGATGGAACACTGAAGCTTTCTTT. The chain is built from TRBV27 and TRBJ1-1; 8 nucleotides match TRBD1. The CDR3 sequence is 15 residues long. Germline assignment: CDR1 MNHEY and CDR2 SMNVEV (reference sequence). V was clipped by 7 bases and J by 1 base; unmatched bases: 8.

The V and J genes are TRBV3-1 and TRBJ2-7; the D is unclear. Per the germline V gene, CDR1 is LGHDT and CDR2 is YNNKEL (reference sequence). The CDR3 totals 13 residues. Deletions cut 7 bases from V and 0 bases from J, with 10 bases between. CDR3 coding DNA: TGTGCCAGCAAAGGGTCCTACTCCTACGAGCAGTACTTC. It is translated as CASKGSYSYEQYF.

For this clonotype: A much larger clone is a single base away; this may be a read error. CDR3 nucleotide sequence: TGTGCCAGCAGATTCACAGGGGTGCAAGGGACCCAGTACTTC. Its protein product is CASRFTGVQGTQYF. V usage is TRBV12-3 or TRBV12-4 and J usage is TRBJ2-5; TRBD1 matches 7 bases. The CDR3 sequence is 14 residues long.

This clonotype has only a few counts. This chain links TRBV27 with TRBJ2-2; TRBD1 is a possible D gene (6 bases). The germline V gene has CDR1 MNHEY and CDR2 SMNVEV (reference sequence). Trimming took off 3 bases at V and 2 bases at J, with 19 bases between the two ends. CDR3 length equals 18 residues. CDR3 nucleotides: TGTGCCAGCAGTTTGACTCGCTTTCTGGGACAAAACACCGGGGAGCTGTTTTTT. Encoded protein: CASSLTRFLGQNTGELFF.

V and J are TRBV20-1 and TRBJ2-1, with 12 nucleotides matching TRBD2. The better agreement between TRBJ2-7 and the DNA end casts doubt on the J call. The CDR3 contains 14 residues. The germline CDR1 and CDR2 sequences are DFQATT and SNEGSKA (reference sequence). This chain's CDR3 is CSASRTSGIYEQYF. CDR3 in DNA: TGCAGTGCTAGTAGGACTAGCGGGATCTACGAGCAGTACTTC.

This clonotype was seen a handful of times. The rearrangement uses TRBV7-2 and TRBJ2-3; 13 bases line up with TRBD2. With V trimmed by 5 bases and J by 14 bases, 13 bases remained unmatched. The CDR3 contains 15 residues. Germline-derived CDR1 and CDR2 are SGHTA and FQGNSA. The CDR3 loop reads CASSPRTSGSHGVYF. CDR3 coding DNA: TGTGCCAGCAGCCCACGGACTAGCGGGAGTCACGGGGTGTATTTT.

The CDR3 sequence: CASSGQGWGETQYF. The CDR3 bases are TGTGCCAGCAGTGGTCAGGGATGGGGGGAGACCCAGTACTTC. The chain employs TRBV6-5 and TRBJ2-5; the D gene could be TRBD1 or TRBD2 (5 bases each). This CDR3 spans 14 amino acids. The germline gives CDR1 MNHEY, CDR2 SVGAGI. Between the trimmed V and J ends, which lost 5 bases and 5 bases, there was a span of 15 bases.

This clonotype occurred a few times. The CDR3 protein is CASSHGRLGYTF. The CDR3 nucleotides are TGTGCCAGCAGCCACGGGCGCCTGGGCTACACCTTC. The V and J genes are TRBV12-3 or TRBV12-4 and TRBJ1-2; D unresolved. Trimming took 6 bases from V and 8 from J, leaving 13 bases between them. The CDR3 consists of 12 residues.

This chain joins TRBV3-1 and TRBJ2-5; D not certain. The V end was cut by 8 bases, the J end by 5 bases, with 21 bases between. Germline V gene sequence: CDR1 LGHDT, CDR2 YNNKEL (reference sequence). CDR3 length: 15 amino acids. In DNA form, the CDR3 reads TGTGCCAGCGGCACCCGCCCGGCTTCTACGGAGACCCAGTACTTC. Protein product: CASGTRPASTETQYF.

The chain carries TRBV10-3 and TRBJ2-1; D uncertain. Trimming stripped 4 bases from V and 7 bases from J, with 8 bases between. Germline V gene lookup returns CDR1 ENHRY and CDR2 SYGVKD. This CDR3 is 12 amino acids long. CDR3 coding DNA: TGTGCCATCAGTGTAATGGGGAATGAGCAGTTCTTC. Translation gives CAISVMGNEQFF.

The J gene is TRBJ2-5, the V gene TRBV4-1; D might be TRBD2 (5 bases). In germline, CDR1 is MGHRA, CDR2 YSYEKL. Deletions cut 4 bases from V and 2 bases from J, with 17 bases between. This CDR3 spans 16 amino acids. In DNA form, the CDR3 reads TGCGCCAGCAGCCCCATCGTCGGGAAGGATCAAGAGACCCAGTACTTC. Its translation: CASSPIVGKDQETQYF.

The chain recombines TRBV20-1 with TRBJ2-7; 13 nucleotides line up with TRBD2. CDR3 length: 15 amino acids. Losses at the gene ends were 2 bases for V and 3 bases for J; bases not matched to a gene: 4. Germline loops: CDR1 DFQATT, CDR2 SNEGSKA (reference sequence). CDR3 nucleotides: TGCAGTGCTAGATCCGGACTAGCGGGAGTCTACGAGCAGTACTTC. Translated, it gives CSARSGLAGVYEQYF.

The V gene is TRBV11-2, the J gene TRBJ1-4; TRBD1 aligns across 7 bases. The CDR3 has 15 residues. With 4 bases clipped from V and 5 bases from J, the junction kept 7 bases outside the gene matches. Germline assignment: CDR1 SGHAT and CDR2 FQNNGV. CDR3 in amino acids: CASSSGTARNEKLFF. For the CDR3, the DNA is TGTGCCAGCAGCTCCGGGACAGCACGAAATGAAAAACTGTTTTTT.

About this clonotype: The junction departs from the called germline gene at one end, perhaps through a read error. The CDR3 is CASRVTRGLGTTGELIF. The CDR3 bases are TGCGCCAGCAGAGTTACCAGGGGGTTGGGGACCACCGGGGAGCTGATTTTT. The chain recombines TRBV10-2 with TRBJ2-2; the match to TRBD1 covers 7 bases. The germline gives CDR1 WSHSY, CDR2 SAAADI. CDR3 length: 17 amino acids.